Listed below are T cell receptor beta chains from one sample, sequenced in a study of T cell clones after liver transplantation. Profiled with immunoSEQ multiplex PCR; TCRdb holds only in-frame clones, not every one. The table records about 120,000 clones, roughly nine tenths of them present only once. Here the sequenced sample was CD4+ T cells from blood, taken 12 months after liver transplant. The receptors shown here come from a human patient who received a liver transplant. Some T cells here may be from the graft donor. Each CDR3 is given with its conserved first and last residue.

CDR3 | V
CASTNHWTSGSYEQFF | TRBV19
CASSLREGARETQYF | TRBV7-9
CASSLEGDRGIYEQYF | TRBV18
CASSPQFGRDYEQYF | TRBV28
CASSATGFYEQYF | TRBV9
CASSSLAGQEQFF | TRBV5-6
CASSSTANTQYF | TRBV6-6
CASTGGLLGAEAFF | TRBV6-6
CASSLIPGTGELFF | TRBV5-1
CASSFWGAREQYF | TRBV5-1
CASSLRGAPIETQYF | TRBV7-3
CASSLGDQGGTGELFF | TRBV11-3
CATRVGGGRVGETQYF | TRBV15
CASSSPGPLGTQYF | TRBV7-2
CASSFGAQRDF | TRBV7-9
CASSYSSGGNQPQHF | TRBV6-5
CASSLKRAFGSEAFF | TRBV11-3
CATSRDQSTNEKLFF | TRBV15
CASSLAGGAMGEQFF | TRBV5-1
CASSVAPSSYEQYF | TRBV11-3
CASKIGVYEKLFF | TRBV10-2
CASSESQLAGTYNEQFF | TRBV25-1
CASSVRLAGEQFF | TRBV9
CASSQTGTGAYEQYF | TRBV4-2
CASTANLWENYGYTF | TRBV28
CASSFGRAGEQYF | TRBV2
CAWSEVRVEQFF | TRBV30
CASSVAGAGYNEQFF | TRBV9
CASSSDPGTIPPPDTQYF | TRBV5-6
CASSATGTGVETQYF | TRBV6-1
CASSLGQGDEQFF | TRBV18
CASSLSMLGGYTF | TRBV27
CASSAEYGYTF | TRBV28
CNPTSSYEQYF | TRBV29-1
CASSRTSGRKETQYF | TRBV19
CASSFGPKETQYF | TRBV11-3
CASSIATDNYGYTF | TRBV19
CASSLTGGKAYEQYF | TRBV28
CASSQEGLTRELFF | TRBV4-1
CASIDTNPGGRRTEAFF | TRBV19
CASRRQGTIVEQYF | TRBV7-9
CASSNGGSGYTYEQYF | TRBV19
CASRVPTGSDTIYF | TRBV19
CAWSPIGTFSNQPQHF | TRBV30
CASSLSAANEKLFF | TRBV5-1
CASSLGRQETQYF | TRBV19
CASSARTGVYRGYTF | TRBV9
CSVRQGGNYGYTF | TRBV29-1
CASSIIGSHQETQYF | TRBV19
CASSERRGGNYGYTF | TRBV2
CASSPDRGDTEAFF | TRBV9
CASSLNGYDQPQHF | TRBV7-2
CASSSTGGATEAFF | TRBV28
CASSTSGQGEKDGYTF | TRBV5-6
CASSLGPGLDNSPLHF | TRBV13
CASSLNGTVNEKLFF | TRBV27